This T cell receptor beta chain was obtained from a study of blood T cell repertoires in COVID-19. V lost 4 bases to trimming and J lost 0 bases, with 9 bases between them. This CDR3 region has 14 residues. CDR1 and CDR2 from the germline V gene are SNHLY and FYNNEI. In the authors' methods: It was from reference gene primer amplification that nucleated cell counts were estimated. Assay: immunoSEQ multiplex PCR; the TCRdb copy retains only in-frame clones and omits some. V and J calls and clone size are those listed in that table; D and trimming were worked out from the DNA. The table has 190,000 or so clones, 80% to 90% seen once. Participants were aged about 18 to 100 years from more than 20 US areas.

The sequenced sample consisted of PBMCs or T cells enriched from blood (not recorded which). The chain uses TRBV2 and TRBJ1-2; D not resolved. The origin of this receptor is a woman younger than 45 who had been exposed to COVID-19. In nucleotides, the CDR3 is TGTGCCAGCAGTGTAACAGCAACTAACTATGGCTACACCTTC. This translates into CASSVTATNYGYTF.